This TCR beta chain was observed in a study of shared clonotypes between healthy human individuals. Study-wide findings and caveats: Sampling was confined to blood; repertoires within tissues likely differ. Some clonotypes were shared by all four sorted-subset donors, while others were not shared. The non-shared ones had lower generation probabilities than the shared ones. The donor pool, a small one, limited the genetic and exposure-history diversity represented.

Worth noting for this clone: What it binds is not known.

Per the authors' pipeline: From ImmunoSEQ came sequences covering only the junction and carrying no quality scores, so filtering differed. Sequencing used immunoSEQ multiplex PCR; TCRdb keeps in-frame clones, though not all of them. V, J and clone size are those of that table, while D and trimming were read from the DNA. The sample has fewer than 2.5 million clones, 93% seen once. V was shortened by 6 bases and J by 0 bases, with 12 bases between the two germline ends. The CDR3 loop spans 15 amino acids. Germline values: CDR1 MNHEY, CDR2 SVGAGI. The rearrangement joins TRBV6-5 to TRBJ2-1; no clear D gene. This clonotype was sampled from a young man in good health. Some clones in this sample may be carry-over from other donors' samples. Sequenced: naive CD4+ T cells from PBMCs. As for subset: CD45RA+ positively selected. The CDR3 DNA sequence: TGTGCCAGCAGCAAAACTACGAGCTCCTACAATGAGCAGTTCTTC. Protein product: CASSKTTSSYNEQFF.